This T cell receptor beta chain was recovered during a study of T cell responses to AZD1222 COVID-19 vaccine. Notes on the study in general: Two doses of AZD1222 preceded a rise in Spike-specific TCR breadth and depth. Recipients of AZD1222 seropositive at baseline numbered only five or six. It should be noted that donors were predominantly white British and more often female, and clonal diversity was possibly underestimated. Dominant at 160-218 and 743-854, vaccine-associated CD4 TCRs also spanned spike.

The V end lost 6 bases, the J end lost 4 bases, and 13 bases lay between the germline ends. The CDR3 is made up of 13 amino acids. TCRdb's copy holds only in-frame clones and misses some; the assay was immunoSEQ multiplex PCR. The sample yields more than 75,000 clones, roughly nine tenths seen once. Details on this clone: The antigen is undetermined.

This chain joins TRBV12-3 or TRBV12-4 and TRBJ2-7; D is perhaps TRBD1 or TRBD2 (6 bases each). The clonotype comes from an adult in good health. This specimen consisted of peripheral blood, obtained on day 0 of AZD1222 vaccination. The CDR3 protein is CASRRGAMYEQYF. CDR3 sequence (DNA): TGTGCCAGCAGAAGGGGGGCGATGTACGAGCAGTACTTC.